This TCR beta chain was captured by sequencing in a study of response to subunit inactivated influenza vaccine. This clonotype has only a few counts. TCRdb re-called the RT-PCR reads through MiXCR, storing one row per CDR3 protein. The sample consists of about 620,000 distinct CDR3 sequences, approximately 10% of them appearing once. The same data also went into a second study, on T cells expressing NK-cell markers. That work states: Production of TCR beta cDNA relied on 5'RACE template switching with UMIs. The study found dominant NKG2C+ clonotypes at about 1.0-7.0% of CD8+ T cells in about six donors.

The material sequenced was PBMCs from blood, taken on the day of vaccination. The sequence derives from a man aged 45-65 years who received an inactivated influenza vaccine.

The CDR3 DNA reads TGCGCCAGCAGCCTACTGACGGCAACTAATGAAAAACTGTTTTTT. This sequence encodes CASSLLTATNEKLFF. The rearrangement links TRBV5-1 to TRBJ1-4; D remains ambiguous. Trimming removed 4 bases from V and 0 bases from J, with 10 bases in between. The CDR3 has 15 amino acids. Germline V gene sequence: CDR1 SGHRS, CDR2 YFSETQ.